A single sample gave rise to the 19 T cell receptor beta chains below, sequenced in a study of control samples from healthy donors and cancer patients (dated by TCRdb to the early 2020s). Library preparation employed the immunoSEQ multiplex PCR assay. Sourced from immuneACCESS, this table was stored by TCRdb with only in-frame sequences that have V and J called. A share of the clones is absent; for the studies checked, an unresolved V gene accounts for under half, and the remainder has no known explanation. Across this sample there are about 52,000 clones, with 95% seen only once. Of the sample, less than 2.5% falls within the top ten clones. Sequenced: blood. These receptors all stem from a man in his thirties or forties in good health.

In nucleotides, the CDR3 is TGTGCCAGCAGCCAAGTTTCAGGAAGTTTCGATGGCTACACCTTC. It translates to CASSQVSGSFDGYTF. This chain links TRBV14 with TRBJ1-2; no clear D gene. Per germline, CDR1 SGHDN and CDR2 FVKESK. This CDR3 is built from 15 residues. The V gene lost 1 base and the J gene lost 6 bases, with 15 bases spanning the gap.

A single count supports this clone. The genes are TRBV2 and TRBJ2-7; perhaps TRBD1 as D (5 bases). V lost 3 bases and J 7 bases, leaving 13 bases between the germline ends. The length of the CDR3 is 13 residues. The V gene's germline CDR1 is SNHLY and CDR2 FYNNEI. The CDR3 nucleotides read TGTGCCAGCAGTGAGCAGGGAATGGGGGAGCAGTACTTC. As protein: CASSEQGMGEQYF.

The J gene is TRBJ2-1, the V gene TRBV7-3; possibly TRBD1 for D (6 bases). Germline lookup yields CDR1 SGHTA and CDR2 FQGTGA. V dropped 7 bases and J dropped 7 bases, with 17 bases sitting between them. The CDR3 has 14 amino acids. The CDR3, as DNA: TGTGCCAGCAACGAGGGGACAATTCAGAATGAGCAGTTCTTC. Residues: CASNEGTIQNEQFF. Full variable domain (outside the CDR3, taken from reference TRBV7-3 and TRBJ2-1): GAGVSQTPSNKVTEKGKYVELRCDPISGHTALYWYRQSLGQGPEFLIYFQGTGAADDSGLPNDRFFAVRPEGSVSTLKIQRTERGDSAVYLCASNEGTIQNEQFFGPGTRLTVL.

This clone was counted only a few times. The rearrangement joins TRBV4-1 to TRBJ1-3; D is perhaps TRBD1 (6 bases). V was cut by 1 base and J by 10 bases, with 14 bases left in between. This CDR3 is built from 14 residues. The germline CDR1 and CDR2 sequences are MGHRA and YSYEKL. The chain's CDR3 is CASSQGGRFGTIYF. The CDR3 DNA is TGCGCCAGCAGCCAAGGGGGGCGATTCGGGACCATATATTTT.

V gene TRBV5-1 combines with J gene TRBJ1-2; D not certain. This CDR3 spans 12 amino acids. Germline V CDR1 and CDR2: SGHRS, YFSETQ. The V gene lost 0 bases and the J gene lost 8 bases, with 8 bases spanning the gap. The CDR3 loop reads CASSLEGSGYTF. The CDR3 region has the DNA TGCGCCAGCAGCTTGGAAGGCAGCGGCTACACCTTC. The full variable domain, its missing parts supplied by reference TRBV5-1 and TRBJ1-2, is KAGVTQTPRYLIKTRGQQVTLSCSPISGHRSVSWYQQTPGQGLQFLFEYFSETQRNKGNFPGRFSGRQFSNSRSEMNVSTLELGDSALYLCASSLEGSGYTFGSGTRLTVV.

The chain recombines TRBV9 with TRBJ2-7; D could derive from TRBD1 or TRBD2 (6 bases each). This CDR3 has 14 residues. The V end was cut by 4 bases, the J end by 4 bases, with 15 bases between. Germline V gene lookup returns CDR1 SGDLS and CDR2 YYNGEE. The CDR3 is CASSPPGGWYEQYF. In DNA form, the CDR3 reads TGTGCCAGCAGCCCTCCCGGGGGCTGGTACGAGCAGTACTTC.

The V gene is TRBV7-3, the J gene TRBJ1-1; perhaps TRBD1 as D (5 bases). The V gene lost 7 bases and the J gene lost 0 bases, with 18 bases spanning the gap. The CDR3 runs to 16 residues. Per the germline V gene, CDR1 is SGHTA and CDR2 is FQGTGA. The CDR3 DNA is TGTGCCAGCAACAGCACGGGACGGACCATGAACACTGAAGCTTTCTTT. Encoded protein: CASNSTGRTMNTEAFF.

This chain connects TRBV27 to TRBJ2-1, with 11 bases aligning to TRBD2. V lost 5 bases and J lost 8; bases outside the gene matches: 5. There are 14 residues in the CDR3. The germline V gene encodes CDR1 MNHEY and CDR2 SMNVEV (reference sequence). CDR3 coding DNA: TGTGCCAGCAGTGGGCTAGCGGGAGGTGATGAGCAGTTCTTC. Its protein product is CASSGLAGGDEQFF.

The chain is built from TRBV6-1 and TRBJ2-1, with 9 bases fitting TRBD2. Per the germline V gene, CDR1 is MNHNS and CDR2 is SASEGT. Trimming cost V 3 bases and J 4 bases; bases outside gene matches: 4. CDR3 size: 15 residues. In nucleotides, the CDR3 is TGTGCCAGCAGTGAGGGCGGGAGGGGTTACAATGAGCAGTTCTTC. Protein: CASSEGGRGYNEQFF.

In nucleotides, the CDR3 is TGTGCCAGCAGCCGGGGACAGGGGAGGACCGGGGAGCTGTTTTTT. This gives the protein CASSRGQGRTGELFF. The chain combines TRBV7-8 with TRBJ2-2; the match to TRBD1 covers 10 bases. The length of the CDR3 is 15 residues. The V gene end was trimmed by 5 bases and the J gene end by 5 bases; junction bases not matched to a gene: 5. The germline CDR1 and CDR2 sequences are SGHVS and FQNEAQ.

The chain carries TRBV27 and TRBJ2-2; 7 bases match TRBD2. Germline values: CDR1 MNHEY, CDR2 SMNVEV (reference sequence). Trimming at V came to 6 bases and at J to 7 bases, leaving 14 bases not matched to a gene. The CDR3 is made up of 16 amino acids. CDR3 residues: CASRMGGVWMNGELFF. In DNA form, the CDR3 reads TGTGCCAGCAGGATGGGGGGGGTTTGGATGAACGGGGAGCTGTTTTTT.

V usage is TRBV5-1 and J usage is TRBJ2-5; D unclear. Germline values: CDR1 SGHRS, CDR2 YFSETQ. The CDR3 runs 11 residues. The V and J ends lost 2 bases and 5 bases respectively, with 4 bases between them. The CDR3: CASSFGETQYF. Written as DNA, the CDR3 is TGCGCCAGCAGCTTTGGGGAGACCCAGTACTTC.

The DNA for the CDR3 is TGTGCCAGCTCATCCTCGCAGGGGGCGCGGGAGCTGTTTTTT. Translated, it gives CASSSSQGARELFF. The J gene is TRBJ2-2, the V gene TRBV18; TRBD1 matches 8 bases. Germline loops: CDR1 KGHSH, CDR2 LQKENI. This CDR3 spans 14 amino acids. Trimming cost V 5 bases and J 9 bases; bases outside gene matches: 8.

The chain combines TRBV3-1 (or the pseudogene TRBV3-2) with TRBJ2-1; no firm D call. This CDR3 contains 14 residues. The germline CDR1 and CDR2 sequences are LGHDT and YNNKEL (reference sequence). The V end was cut by 5 bases, the J end by 4 bases, with 12 bases between. The CDR3 DNA is TGTGCCAGCAGCGCAGGACGGAATTACAATGAGCAGTTCTTC. This codes for CASSAGRNYNEQFF.

The chain links TRBV5-1 to TRBJ2-7, with 10 positions matching TRBD1. This CDR3 has 14 amino acids. Per the germline V gene, CDR1 is SGHRS and CDR2 is YFSETQ. V gave up 0 bases and J gave up 5 bases; unmatched junction bases: 2. CDR3 nucleotide sequence: TGCGCCAGCAGCTTGGGACAGGGGGCCCACGAGCAGTACTTC. This sequence encodes CASSLGQGAHEQYF.

V is TRBV2 and J is TRBJ1-1; no clear D. The CDR3 has 14 amino acids. Trimming stripped 2 bases from V and 3 bases from J, with 10 bases between. Germline V gives CDR1 SNHLY, CDR2 FYNNEI. CDR3 region: CASSEWGTDTEAFF. The CDR3 bases are TGTGCCAGCAGTGAATGGGGAACGGACACTGAAGCTTTCTTT.

With regard to this clone: The junction and the germline gene differ at one end; a read error may be behind it. The chain links TRBV9 to TRBJ1-1, with D maybe TRBD1 (5 bases). Germline CDR1 reads SGDLS; CDR2 reads YYNGEE. The CDR3 spans 13 residues. The CDR3 nucleotides read TGTGCCAGCAGCGTAGAGGGGAACACTGAAACTTTCTTT. Its translation is CASSVEGNTETFF.

The rearrangement links TRBV24-1 to TRBJ1-1; weak D call: TRBD1 (5 bases). V gave up 5 bases and J gave up 5 bases, with 11 bases separating them. The CDR3 extends over 13 amino acids. Germline assignment: CDR1 KGHDR and CDR2 SFDVKD. CDR3 sequence reads: CATSGGERTEAFF. CDR3 bases: TGTGCCACCAGTGGAGGGGAACGAACTGAAGCTTTCTTT.

The gene calls are TRBV7-2 and TRBJ2-7, with 7 bases fitting TRBD2. Losses at the gene ends were 5 bases for V and 7 bases for J; bases not matched to a gene: 14. Germline V gives CDR1 SGHTA, CDR2 FQGNSA. This CDR3 region has 15 residues. The CDR3: CASSQYSGPGWEQYF. The CDR3 nucleotides are TGTGCCAGCAGCCAATATAGCGGGCCAGGTTGGGAGCAGTACTTC.